This T cell receptor beta chain came from a study of blood T cell repertoires in COVID-19. Study-wide context: Acute-phase and convalescent COVID-19 samples originated in the United States, Italy and Spain.

V was cut by 3 bases and J by 7 bases, with 17 bases left in between. CDR1 is SGHRS, CDR2 YFSETQ, per germline. The CDR3 contains 15 residues. Original processing methods: Nucleated cell counts were estimated from reference gene primer amplification. Clones were sequenced by immunoSEQ multiplex PCR, and TCRdb holds only the in-frame ones, with some missing. From that table come the V and J calls and clone size; the DNA was used to work out D and trimming. This table has about 39,000 clones, about 82% appearing once. The origin of this receptor is a man in his sixties in a cohort sampled during active COVID-19. The chain employs TRBV5-1 and TRBJ2-1, with D perhaps matching TRBD2 (6 bases). Sequenced input: peripheral blood. This chain's CDR3 is CASSYQGPTRNEQFF. The CDR3 coding sequence is TGCGCCAGCAGCTACCAGGGACCGACTAGAAATGAGCAGTTCTTC.